This TCR beta chain appears in the sequencing data of a study of T cells after yellow fever vaccination. TCRdb used MiXCR to reprocess the 5' RACE reads, holding one entry per CDR3 protein. The data contain about 74,000 distinct CDR3 sequences, more than 5.5% of them singletons. This clonotype was seen a few times. In germline, CDR1 is SQVTM, CDR2 ANQGSEA. The CDR3 spans 13 residues. With V trimmed by 6 bases and J by 2 bases, 3 bases remained unmatched. This TCR came from a man aged 18 to 35 who received the YFV17D yellow fever vaccine. Material: CD8+ T cells sorted from PBMCs, obtained around 5 days after the first yellow fever vaccination. This chain joins TRBV29-1 and TRBJ2-1, with 8 bases matching TRBD2. The DNA of the CDR3 is TGCAGCGTCGGGGGGGGCCCCTACAATGAGCAGTTCTTC. Protein: CSVGGGPYNEQFF.